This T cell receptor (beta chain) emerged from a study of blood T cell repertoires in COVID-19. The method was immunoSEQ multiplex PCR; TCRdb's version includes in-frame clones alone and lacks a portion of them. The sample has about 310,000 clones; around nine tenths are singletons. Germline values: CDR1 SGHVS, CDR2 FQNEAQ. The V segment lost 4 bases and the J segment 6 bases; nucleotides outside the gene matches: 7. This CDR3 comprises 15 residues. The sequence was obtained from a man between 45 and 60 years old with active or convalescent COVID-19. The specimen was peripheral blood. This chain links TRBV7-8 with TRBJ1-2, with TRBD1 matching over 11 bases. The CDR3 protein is CASSWRDRGLDGYTF. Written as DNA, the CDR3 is TGTGCCAGCAGCTGGAGGGACAGGGGGTTAGATGGCTACACCTTC.